One and the same sample provided the 19 T cell receptor beta chains below, sequenced in a study of Ad26.COV2.S vaccination and SARS-CoV-2 variants. Generated by immunoSEQ multiplex PCR, the TCRdb table keeps only in-frame clones and is missing some. The table records roughly 420,000 clones, roughly 90% of them present only once. Treatment specified: around 19 received Ad26.COV2.S at low or high dose, single or two shots; roughly 5 received placebo; per-sample allocation not given. Sampling was performed 63 days after the first vaccine or placebo injection. Sequenced here: peripheral blood, sampled in a trial of Ad26.COV2.S vaccine versus placebo. The receptors originated from a person aged 18 to 59 who received the Ad26.COV2.S COVID-19 vaccine or a placebo.

This rearrangement joins TRBV9 to TRBJ2-7; no definite D call. Germline assignment: CDR1 SGDLS and CDR2 YYNGEE. This CDR3 has 13 amino acids. V was shortened by 3 bases and J by 2 bases, with 9 bases between the two germline ends. The CDR3 region is CASSAWPTYEQYF. The CDR3 DNA sequence: TGTGCCAGCAGCGCCTGGCCCACCTACGAGCAGTACTTC.

This chain joins TRBV6-5 and TRBJ1-2; D is uncertain. Germline CDR1 reads MNHEY; CDR2 reads SVGAGI. Trimming took off 6 bases at V and 1 base at J, with 9 bases between the two ends. This CDR3 is built from 13 residues. This chain's CDR3 is CASRLNNNYGYTF. CDR3 in DNA: TGTGCCAGCAGGTTAAACAATAACTATGGCTACACCTTC.

The chain couples TRBV9 to TRBJ1-5, with 9 bases aligning to TRBD1. Germline CDR1 reads SGDLS; CDR2 reads YYNGEE. The CDR3 has 21 residues. Losses at the gene ends were 5 bases for V and 2 bases for J; bases not matched to a gene: 23. The CDR3 is CASRTKKRRDRASLCNQPQHF. CDR3 coding DNA: TGTGCCAGCAGAACAAAAAAGAGACGGGACAGGGCATCTCTGTGCAATCAGCCCCAGCATTTT.

The chain links TRBV27 to TRBJ1-2, with 9 bases fitting TRBD1. The V segment lost 0 bases and the J segment 1 base; nucleotides outside the gene matches: 6. The CDR3 has 17 amino acids. CDR1 is MNHEY and CDR2 is SMNVEV in the germline V gene (reference sequence). The CDR3 DNA reads TGTGCCAGCAGTTTATCGTTGGGACAGGGTCTTAACTATGGCTACACCTTC. Protein sequence: CASSLSLGQGLNYGYTF.

To note about this clone: The germline gene is not matched at one end of the junction; a read error may be the cause. This chain links TRBV5-6 with TRBJ1-5; possibly TRBD1 for D (6 bases). The germline CDR1 and CDR2 sequences are SGHDT and YYEEEE. This CDR3 spans 15 amino acids. DNA of the CDR3: TGTGCCAGCACCTTGAGAGCAGGGGGCAATCAGCCCCAGCATTTT. Its protein product is CASTLRAGGNQPQHF.

This chain connects TRBV7-9 to TRBJ2-7; no clear D. The V gene lost 2 bases and the J gene lost 7 bases, with 6 bases spanning the gap. CDR1 and CDR2 from the germline V gene are SEHNR and FQNEAQ (reference sequence). This CDR3 region has 11 residues. CDR3 residues: CASSLRREQYF. CDR3 bases: TGTGCCAGCAGCTTACGGCGTGAGCAGTACTTC.

This sequence joins TRBV19 and TRBJ2-1; 10 bases are a match to TRBD2. The CDR3 length is 14 residues. Germline CDR1 is LNHDA and CDR2 is SQIVND (reference sequence). J gave up 7 bases and V 6 bases, and 6 bases lay outside the gene matches. In DNA, the CDR3 is TGTGCCAGTAGCAGCGGGGGGGCACTTAATGAGCAGTTCTTC. Translated, it gives CASSSGGALNEQFF.

The J gene is TRBJ1-6, the V gene TRBV3-1 (or the pseudogene TRBV3-2), with D perhaps matching TRBD1 (5 bases). The germline CDR1 and CDR2 sequences are LGHDT and YNNKEL (reference sequence). Trimming shortened V by 4 bases and J by 10 bases, and 26 bases separated the two germline ends. There are 18 residues in the CDR3. The CDR3 here is CASSPSPPAQGGESPLHF. CDR3 nucleotide sequence: TGTGCCAGCAGCCCATCCCCCCCGGCGCAGGGAGGAGAATCACCCCTCCACTTT.

Comment on this clone: The same CDR3 also results from other DNA sequences found in this sample. The rearrangement links TRBV28 to TRBJ1-1; no reliable D call. CDR3 length equals 11 residues. V shed 3 bases and J shed 6 bases, with 5 bases lying between them. Germline CDR1 is MDHEN and CDR2 is SYDVKM. The CDR3 bases are TGTGCCAGCAGTTTCGCCGCTGAAGCTTTCTTT. It specifies CASSFAAEAFF.

The sample holds many counts of this clone. CDR3 region: CASKHGVSYEQYF. The CDR3 DNA sequence: TGTGCCAGCAAACACGGGGTCTCCTACGAGCAGTACTTC. The rearrangement joins TRBV28 to TRBJ2-7; D might be TRBD2 (5 bases). Germline V gives CDR1 MDHEN, CDR2 SYDVKM. The CDR3 runs 13 residues. Trimming removed 7 bases at V and 0 bases at J, with 10 bases between.

This clone occurred a few times. This rearrangement joins TRBV11-2 to TRBJ1-3; maybe TRBD1 (5 bases). CDR3 length: 16 residues. Germline V gene sequence: CDR1 SGHAT, CDR2 FQNNGV. V was cut by 0 bases and J by 2 bases, with 11 bases left in between. Here the CDR3 reads CASSLDQPGPGNTIYF. CDR3 DNA: TGTGCCAGCAGCTTAGATCAGCCAGGGCCTGGAAACACCATATATTTT.

The chain combines TRBV30 with TRBJ2-1, with D possibly matching TRBD1 (6 bases). The CDR3 contains 14 residues. V was clipped by 5 bases and J by 4 bases, with 15 bases between them. Germline V lookup: CDR1 GTSNPN, CDR2 SVGIG (reference sequence). In DNA form, the CDR3 reads TGTGCCTGGGGGGTCGACAGGAGGTACAATGAGCAGTTCTTC. It translates to CAWGVDRRYNEQFF.

V gene TRBV2 combines with J gene TRBJ2-7; D may be TRBD2 (5 bases). The ends were cut back, 6 bases at V and 4 bases at J, with 13 bases in the middle. CDR1 and CDR2 (germline): SNHLY, FYNNEI. CDR3 length: 13 residues. In nucleotides, the CDR3 is TGTGCCAGCAGGTCCGGGGAGTCTTACGAGCAGTACTTC. Protein: CASRSGESYEQYF. The full variable domain, in which reference TRBV2 and TRBJ2-7 provide the parts outside the CDR3, is EPEVTQTPSHQVTQMGQEVILRCVPISNHLYFYWYRQILGQKVEFLVSFYNNEISEKSEIFDDQFSVERPDGSNFTLKIRSTKLEDSAMYFCASRSGESYEQYFGPGTRLTVT.

This clone turned up a few times. The chain is built from TRBV7-9 and TRBJ1-2; tentative D call: TRBD1 (6 bases). CDR3 length: 17 residues. In germline, CDR1 is SEHNR, CDR2 FQNEAQ (reference sequence). Trimming took off 1 base at V and 2 bases at J, with 17 bases between the two ends. CDR3: CASSLGVALGGNYGYTF. The CDR3 DNA follows: TGTGCCAGCAGCTTAGGTGTCGCATTGGGGGGCAACTATGGCTACACCTTC.

This sequence joins TRBV7-9 and TRBJ2-1; TRBD1 aligns across 8 bases. Germline V CDR1 and CDR2: SEHNR, FQNEAQ (reference sequence). J gave up 9 bases and V 3 bases, and 4 bases lay outside the gene matches. There are 13 residues in the CDR3. The CDR3 DNA follows: TGTGCCAGCAGCTTCCAGGGGGCCGGTGAGCAGTTCTTC. Its protein is CASSFQGAGEQFF.

The chain recombines TRBV6-2 or TRBV6-3 with TRBJ1-1, with 9 bases matching TRBD1. The CDR3 has 16 amino acids. J was trimmed by 6 bases and V by 2 bases; bases with no gene match: 10. Germline CDR1 MNHEY, CDR2 SVGEGT. The CDR3 loop is CASSYSLGQGFAEAFF. The DNA of the CDR3 is TGTGCCAGCAGTTACAGCTTGGGACAGGGTTTCGCTGAAGCTTTCTTT.

The chain couples TRBV4-2 to TRBJ2-3; 8 bases are a match to TRBD2. The CDR3 runs 21 residues. The V gene end was trimmed by 0 bases and the J gene end by 0 bases; junction bases not matched to a gene: 17. Per the germline V gene, CDR1 is LGHNA and CDR2 is YNFKEQ. CDR3 sequence reads: CASSQEGGGGGFRASTDTQYF. For the CDR3, the DNA is TGTGCCAGCAGCCAAGAGGGCGGCGGCGGGGGGTTCCGAGCTAGCACAGATACGCAGTATTTT.

This clone has only one observation. The chain recombines TRBV9 with TRBJ1-3; D call uncertain. The V gene lost 3 bases and the J gene lost 0 bases, with 10 bases spanning the gap. CDR3 length: 15 amino acids. Germline CDR1 is SGDLS and CDR2 is YYNGEE. This CDR3 reads CASSAEPNSGNTIYF. The CDR3 DNA sequence: TGTGCCAGCAGCGCCGAGCCAAACTCTGGAAACACCATATATTTT.

This chain uses TRBV7-9 with TRBJ2-7; weak D call: TRBD2 (7 bases). Trimming removed 3 bases at V and 3 bases at J, with 12 bases between. This CDR3 is 14 amino acids long. Germline V gene data show CDR1 as SEHNR and CDR2 as FQNEAQ (reference sequence). The CDR3 DNA reads as TGTGCCAGCAGCTTGGGGGGGCGCGTCTACGAGCAGTACTTC. Its protein product is CASSLGGRVYEQYF.